This is a list of T cell receptor beta chains from one sample in a study of blood T cell repertoires in COVID-19. Profiling relied on immunoSEQ multiplex PCR, and the TCRdb table lists in-frame clones only, not all of them. The sample records approximately 19,000 clones, approximately 91% being singletons. Sequenced material: peripheral blood. These receptors came from a human donor in a cohort sampled during active COVID-19. Each CDR3 is given with its conserved first and last residue. Fields, in order: D gene, J gene, clone size, V gene, CDR3 length, CDR3 DNA, CDR3 protein. The D gene is left open where the match is weak. Clone size is stated in some rows and not others, as once, few, many or a class when expanded.

>-|TRBJ2-2|-|TRBV5-5|16
TGTGCCAGCAGCTCCAAGGACGGGGTGGACACCGGGGAGCTGTTTTTT
CASSSKDGVDTGELFF
>-|TRBJ1-2|-|TRBV24-1|13
TGTGCCACCAGTGTTGGTCTCGGGTATGGCTACACCTTC
CATSVGLGYGYTF
>-|TRBJ1-2|-|TRBV19|12
TGTGCCAGTATGACAGGTTCCTATGGCTACACCTTC
CASMTGSYGYTF
>-|TRBJ1-3|once|TRBV10-2|14
TGCGCCAGCAGGCAGGGATCAGCTGGAAACACCATATATTTT
CASRQGSAGNTIYF
>-|TRBJ2-5|-|TRBV7-6|16
TGTGCCAGCAGCTTAGGGCCCAGGAAGTTTTTAGAGACCCAGTACTTC
CASSLGPRKFLETQYF
>-|TRBJ2-2|once|TRBV6-5|12
TGTGCCAGCAGCCAGGGAACCGGGGAGCTGTTTTTT
CASSQGTGELFF
>TRBD1|TRBJ2-7|-|TRBV27|13
TGTGCCAGCAGTTCAGGCAGGGGGCGACGGCAGTACTTC
CASSSGRGRRQYF
>TRBD1|TRBJ2-7|-|TRBV19|11
TGTGCCACCCAGGGGGCCTACGAGCAGTACTTC
CATQGAYEQYF
>-|TRBJ1-1|-|TRBV19|14
TGTGCCAGTAGTTTTTCCGGACTTAACACTGAAGCTTTCTTT
CASSFSGLNTEAFF
>-|TRBJ2-1|-|TRBV6-5|15
TGTGCCAGCAGTAAGGACTACGGGACCTACAATGAGCAGTTCTTC
CASSKDYGTYNEQFF
>-|TRBJ2-7|-|TRBV30|15
TGTGCCTGGAGTCCTAAGCTCCTCAAGCGCCTCGAGCAGTACTTC
CAWSPKLLKRLEQYF
>TRBD1|TRBJ1-1|-|TRBV5-1|14
TGCGCCAGCCGCGGACAGGGGGCGCATTCTGAAGCTTTCTTT
CASRGQGAHSEAFF
>TRBD1|TRBJ1-2|-|TRBV3-1/TRBV3-2|15
TGTGCCAGCAGCTCCACCCTAGGGACAGGAGGTGGCTACACCTTC
CASSSTLGTGGGYTF
>-|TRBJ1-1|-|TRBV9|14
TGTGCCAGCAGCGTAGATGGACAGTACACTGAAGCTTTCTTT
CASSVDGQYTEAFF
>-|TRBJ1-1|-|TRBV2|11
TGTGCCAGCAGTTACAGCACTGAAGCTTTCTTT
CASSYSTEAFF
>-|TRBJ2-2|-|TRBV7-6|13
TGTGCCAGCAGCCAACAGGCAACCGGGGAGCTGTTTTTT
CASSQQATGELFF
>TRBD1|TRBJ1-6|-|TRBV5-8|17
TGTGCCAGCAGCAAGGGACAGACAGGGTCCTATAATTCACCCCTCCACTTT
CASSKGQTGSYNSPLHF
>TRBD2|TRBJ2-3|-|TRBV14|19
TGTGCCAGCAGCCAAGATATCCCCAGGTATAGCGGGGGCGCAGATACGCAGTATTTT
CASSQDIPRYSGGADTQYF
>-|TRBJ1-2|-|TRBV10-2|12
TGCGCCAGCAGCCCAGGGGACGGGGGCTACACCTTC
CASSPGDGGYTF
>-|TRBJ1-6|-|TRBV7-2|14
TGTGCCAGCAGCTTCTACAGATCAAATTCACCCCTCCACTTT
CASSFYRSNSPLHF
>-|TRBJ1-5|-|TRBV1|20
TGCACCAGCAGCCAAGATCGGAGAGGCCATCCTCAGGGATGCGATCAGCCCCAGCATTTT
CTSSQDRRGHPQGCDQPQHF
>TRBD1|TRBJ2-1|-|TRBV5-1|17
TGCGCCAGCAGCACCCGACCCTTGGGACAGATTCCCAATGAGCAGTTCTTC
CASSTRPLGQIPNEQFF
>-|TRBJ2-1|-|TRBV24-1|16
TGTGCCACCAGTGATTCTAGCCGAAGCTCCTACAATGAGCAGTTCTTC
CATSDSSRSSYNEQFF
>TRBD2|TRBJ2-3|-|TRBV7-3|18
TGTGCCAGCAGCTTCCGGACTAGCGGCATATCTAGCACAGATACGCAGTATTTT
CASSFRTSGISSTDTQYF
>-|TRBJ2-7|-|TRBV5-1|15
TGCGCCAGCAGCTTGGACGGAGAAGTAACCTACGAGCAGTACTTC
CASSLDGEVTYEQYF
>-|TRBJ2-7|-|TRBV5-4|13
TGTGCCAGCAGCTTCGAGGTCACCTACGAGCAGTACTTC
CASSFEVTYEQYF
>-|TRBJ2-3|-|TRBV5-8|15
TGTGCCAGCAGCGTGGAAGGAGGAAACACAGATACGCAGTATTTT
CASSVEGGNTDTQYF
>TRBD1|TRBJ2-5|once|TRBV5-4|16
TGTGCCAGCAGCTTGGTTACCGGGACAGGGGGTATTGCCCAGTACTTC
CASSLVTGTGGIAQYF
>-|TRBJ2-7|-|TRBV5-1|13
TGCGCCAGCAGCCCCGGACAGCCCTACGAGCAGTACTTC
CASSPGQPYEQYF
>-|TRBJ1-4|-|TRBV4-2|14
TGTGCCAGCAGCCAACTTGTGGGGCTGGAAAAACTGTTTTTT
CASSQLVGLEKLFF
>TRBD2|TRBJ2-5|-|TRBV9|14
TGTGCCAGCAGTCGGATGGGGGGGTTAGAGACCCAGTACTTC
CASSRMGGLETQYF
>-|TRBJ2-7|-|TRBV7-3|12
TGTGCCAGCAGCCGCCCTGGCGGCGAGCAGTACTTC
CASSRPGGEQYF
>TRBD2|TRBJ2-7|-|TRBV5-4|14
TGTGCCAGCAGTTTTAGCGGGGGGGGGCGAGAGCAGTACTTC
CASSFSGGGREQYF
>-|TRBJ1-1|-|TRBV7-8|15
TGTGCCAGCAGCCTTTACGGTCAGGAAAACACTGAAGCTTTCTTT
CASSLYGQENTEAFF
>TRBD1|TRBJ2-2|-|TRBV19|17
TGTGCCAGTACCCCCCTTCGGACAGGGCGTGGCACCGGGGAGCTGTTTTTT
CASTPLRTGRGTGELFF
>-|TRBJ1-2|-|TRBV21-1|18
TGTGCCAGCAGCTCCGGGTGGGTACGGATAATAATTAACTATGGCTACACCTTC
CASSSGWVRIIINYGYTF
>-|TRBJ2-1|-|TRBV5-3|15
TGTGCCAGAAGCCCCGGGTACAATAGCTACAATGAGCAGTTCTTC
CARSPGYNSYNEQFF
>TRBD2|TRBJ2-5|-|TRBV5-6|18
TGTGCCAGCAGCTTGAACCCAGCGGGGGTAGGTTTGCAAGAGACCCAGTACTTC
CASSLNPAGVGLQETQYF
>TRBD1|TRBJ1-2|-|TRBV4-1|14
TGCGCCAGCAGCCCGACAGGGGGCGGAGGAGGCTACACCTTC
CASSPTGGGGGYTF
>TRBD2|TRBJ2-2|-|TRBV19|16
TGTGCCAGTAGTGCTAGCGGGGGGGCCTTCGGCGGGGAGCTGTTTTTT
CASSASGGAFGGELFF
>-|TRBJ1-2|-|TRBV5-6|17
TGTGCCAGCAGCTTGGCCTTCTGGAACAGGGACAACTATGGCTACACCTTC
CASSLAFWNRDNYGYTF
>-|TRBJ2-5|-|TRBV6-5|15
TGTGCCAGCAGTTACTCGTCCGGGGTCGATGAGACCCAGTACTTC
CASSYSSGVDETQYF
>-|TRBJ2-7|-|TRBV27|20
TGTGCCAGCAGTCCGCGCATAAATATCCGGACACTTCTTTACCCCTACGAGCAGTACTTC
CASSPRINIRTLLYPYEQYF
>TRBD2|TRBJ2-5|-|TRBV11-2|13
TGTGCCAGCAGCTTGGAGCGGGGGGGGACCCAGTACTTC
CASSLERGGTQYF
>TRBD2|TRBJ2-1|-|TRBV3-1/TRBV3-2|17
TGTGCCAGCAGCCAAGCTTCAGCGGGAGGCTCCTACAATGAGCAGTTCTTC
CASSQASAGGSYNEQFF
>-|TRBJ2-3|-|TRBV5-4|13
TGTGCCAGCAGCTTTCAGGGTGTAGATACGCAGTATTTT
CASSFQGVDTQYF
>TRBD1|TRBJ1-2|-|TRBV7-9|16
TGTGCCAGCAGCTCCCCAGGACACAGGGGGGACTATGGCTACACCTTC
CASSSPGHRGDYGYTF
>-|TRBJ2-3|-|TRBV11-3|14
TGTGCCAGCAGCTTAACTAGCATATCAGATATGCAGTATTTT
CASSLTSISDMQYF